This T cell receptor (beta chain) was found in a study of vaccination and CD4 T cells after COVID-19 (dated by TCRdb to about 2022). Looking at the study overall: Six males and four females were included in the convalescent cohort, with two Hispanic individuals, seven Caucasians, two Asians and one multiracial person represented. Participants received two doses of either the Pfizer-BioNTech BNT162b2 vaccine (n=8) or the Moderna mRNA-1273 vaccine (n=2). Post-COVID blood samples from convalescent patients were collected a median of about 100 days after diagnosis, with a range of 35 to 161 days. Post-vaccine blood samples were taken a median of about 72 days after the second vaccine dose, with a range of 14 to 241 days. Culture stimuli were overlapping spike peptide pools from SARS-CoV-2 and from the common cold coronaviruses HCoV-NL63, HCoV-OC43 and HCoV-229E. In control cultures, a CEFX viral epitope pool was used as positive control, an HIV-1 Nef peptide pool was used as negative control, or no peptide was added. In over 8 COVID-19 convalescent patients and several infection-naive healthy vaccine recipients, the spike-specific CD4+ TCR repertoire before mRNA vaccination was compared with the repertoire after mRNA vaccination. At the TCR clonotype level, an earlier paper using these donors assessed memory CD4+ T cell crossreactivity between SARS-CoV-2 and common cold coronavirus spike proteins.

Explained via the paper, the treatment or condition label denotes: approximately nine-day PBMC culture with coronavirus spike peptide pools or control peptides (ViraFEST assay). CD4+ T cells from unexposed donors were collected before the COVID-19 pandemic (2011-2018). To expand antigen-specific T cells with peptide pools and then pick out the expanded clonotypes through TCR sequencing, the study relied on the ViraFEST assay. PBMCs were cultured at under 2.5 million per well in IMDM supplemented with approximately 5% human AB serum and 10 IU/ml IL-2, with roughly 10 ug/ml peptide pools added. Half of the culture medium was replaced with fresh IL-2-containing medium on days 3 and 7. After ten to eleven days of culture, CD4+ T cells were isolated by negative selection using the EasySep CD4+ T cell isolation kit. As cell numbers permitted, CD4+ T cells from unexposed donors were tested for reactivity to SARS-CoV-2 S and N and to four common cold coronavirus spike pools. PBMCs were separated from whole blood using Ficoll-Paque Plus gradient centrifugation and then either used fresh or cryopreserved at -140C. Triplicate wells were generally used for each culture condition. Leukapheresis product for the unexposed donors was purchased commercially.

Trimming costs V 1 base and J 6 bases, and their ends lie 20 bases apart. The CDR3 has 17 amino acids, counting the end cysteine and phenylalanine. Only the CDR3 DNA is retained, 51 bases long and in frame from the first base. As encoded in the germline V gene (reference sequence), CDR1 is MNHEY while CDR2 is SMNVEV. This clonotype was picked up one time. Its antigen remains undetermined. No base quality information exists; no much larger clone differs at one position. Single-read evidence is weak. The library was built by means of PCR. TCR sequencing of DNA from cultured CD4+ T cells used the Oncomine TCR Beta short-read assay at the Johns Hopkins FTIC core. The QIAamp micro DNA kit was used to extract genomic DNA from the cultured CD4+ T cells. Oncomine TCR Beta libraries from cultured CD4+ T cells were pooled using unique dual indexes and sequenced on an Illumina iSeq 100. Processing in the source paper ran as follows. Non-productive sequences were removed, and CDR3s that did not start with C, did not end with F or W, or were shorter than 7 amino acids were discarded. Antigen-specific clonotypes were identified with the MANAFEST web application by comparing peptide-stimulated wells with reference and other culture wells. To be called positive, a clone needed an FDR below 0.05, an odds ratio above 5, and a productive frequency above 0.1% in at least two of three replicate wells. Cross-reactive clonotypes were defined as significantly expanded in both SARS-CoV-2 spike wells and at least one common cold coronavirus spike condition. Using R version 3.6.1, CDR3 homology was evaluated through Levenshtein distances (stringdist) along with unrooted phylogenetic trees (ape). Through fastp at Q25 and MiXCR, TCRdb rebuilt clones from the public reads, retaining in-frame beta chains. Identical CDR3 proteins give one entry, which carries the most common genes and DNA. TCRdb, rather than the study authors, made the V and J calls. This sample comprises some 5,500 distinct CDR3 sequences, 34% of them detected only once. About 28% of the sample belongs to the ten largest clones.

Study-wide conclusions, independent of this receptor: Among convalescent patients, a median roughly 90% of the SARS-CoV-2-reactive clones seen after vaccination appeared only after vaccination, which suggests priming specific to the vaccine. The number of convalescent patients in the study was relatively small, and the study did not examine early timepoints following natural infection. Of the vaccine-specific clones found in convalescent patients, nearly all (304 of 307) were mono-reactive for SARS-CoV-2 spike instead of being cross-reactive with common cold coronaviruses. An increase in the median number of SARS-CoV-2-reactive clonotypes from roughly 20 after infection to roughly 36 after vaccination was observed, but the change was not found to be significant.

The sequence derives from a human donor in good health. The rearranged chain carries TRBV27 and TRBJ2-3; the D gene cannot be resolved beyond TRBD1 or TRBD2, each matching 5 bases. Sequencing was done on a sample of CD4+ T cells from blood, cultured in vitro. In nucleotide form, the sequence is TGTGCCAGCAGTTTATTCCGGGACCAGCGGCGGTTCGATACGCAGTATTTT. This codes for CASSLFRDQRRFDTQYF.